This T cell receptor (beta chain) was found in a study of response to subunit inactivated influenza vaccine. Overall study findings and caveats: Authors proposed each seasonal influenza vaccination draws in few new T cells.

The junction had 7 bases not matched to a gene; V was cut back by 10 bases and J by 2 bases. Germline V gene lookup returns CDR1 MNHEY and CDR2 SVGEGT. The CDR3 contains 13 residues. About this clonotype: Its antigen remains unknown.

TCRdb reprocessed the RT-PCR reads with MiXCR, giving one entry per CDR3 protein. The data contain just over 300,000 distinct CDR3 sequences, approximately 21% of them singletons. The chain joins TRBV6-2 or TRBV6-3 to TRBJ2-5; TRBD2 agrees at 7 bases. This clonotype was sampled from a man between 50 and 69 years old who received an inactivated influenza vaccine. The sample was PBMCs from blood, taken less than 22 months after vaccination. DNA for the CDR3: TGTGCCACCCAGCGGGATGGGCAAGAGACCCAGTACTTC. This encodes CATQRDGQETQYF.